Listed here are 31 T cell receptor beta chains from one sample, sequenced in a study of T cell repertoires in cytomegalovirus infection. TCRdb reprocessed the reads with MiXCR, giving one entry per CDR3 protein. This table has some 350,000 distinct CDR3 sequences, 18% appearing once. The specimen was PBMCs. These receptors originate from a human donor in good health (CMV status not recorded). Some clones in this sample may be carry-over from other donors' samples.

The sample holds many counts of this clonotype. The chain recombines TRBV12-3 or TRBV12-4 with TRBJ2-3; 9 bases fit TRBD1. With 6 bases clipped from V and 4 bases from J, the junction kept 5 bases outside the gene matches. This CDR3 has 14 amino acids. The CDR3 nucleotides are TGTGCCAGCAGCCGTAGGACAGGGGCAGATACGCAGTATTTT. Translation: CASSRRTGADTQYF.

This clonotype was seen repeatedly, ten times or more. The chain recombines TRBV7-8 with TRBJ2-7; maybe TRBD2 (7 bases). V was shortened by 9 bases and J by 6 bases, with 18 bases between the two germline ends. The CDR3 is made up of 13 amino acids. In germline, CDR1 is SGHVS, CDR2 FQNEAQ. The CDR3 DNA reads TGTGCCAGTGGGGGGGGGCCGTCGGGCGAGCAGTACTTC. Protein sequence: CASGGGPSGEQYF. Full variable domain (outside the CDR3, taken from reference TRBV7-8 and TRBJ2-7): GAGVSQSPRYKVAKRGQDVALRCDPISGHVSLFWYQQALGQGPEFLTYFQNEAQLDKSGLPSDRFFAERPEGSVSTLKIQRTQQEDSAVYLCASGGGPSGEQYFGPGTRLTVT.

The V gene is TRBV20-1, the J gene TRBJ1-5; tentatively, D is TRBD1 (5 bases). This CDR3 has 13 residues. Germline CDR1 is DFQATT and CDR2 is SNEGSKA (reference sequence). The V end was cut by 7 bases, the J end by 3 bases, with 13 bases between. The CDR3 loop reads CSVLRGPNQPQHF. CDR3 DNA: TGCAGTGTGCTGCGGGGCCCCAATCAGCCCCAGCATTTT.

The rearrangement links TRBV7-9 to TRBJ1-1, with a possible D match to TRBD1 (5 bases). Trimming shortened V by 5 bases and J by 4 bases, and 20 bases separated the two germline ends. Germline CDR1 reads SEHNR; CDR2 reads FQNEAQ (reference sequence). The length of the CDR3 is 16 residues. This CDR3 is CASSGELSEGSTEAFF. CDR3 nucleotide sequence: TGTGCCAGCAGCGGCGAATTGTCCGAGGGGAGCACTGAAGCTTTCTTT.

V usage is TRBV27 and J usage is TRBJ2-3; 8 nucleotides match TRBD2. CDR3 length equals 14 residues. Germline assignment: CDR1 MNHEY and CDR2 SMNVEV (reference sequence). The junction had 8 bases not matched to a gene; V was cut back by 10 bases and J by 2 bases. As DNA, the CDR3 is TGTGCCACCGCGCGCGGGGGGTACACAGATACGCAGTATTTT. Protein product: CATARGGYTDTQYF.

This chain uses TRBV4-2 with TRBJ2-7; D assignment may be TRBD1 or TRBD2 (6 bases each). Germline assignment: CDR1 LGHNA and CDR2 YNFKEQ. The V and J ends lost 0 bases and 3 bases respectively, with 15 bases between them. The CDR3 is 16 amino acids. CDR3 sequence (DNA): TGTGCCAGCAGCCAAGAAGGAGGGGACACCTACTACGAGCAGTACTTC. The encoded protein is CASSQEGGDTYYEQYF.

This clonotype was found many times. The rearrangement links TRBV10-3 to TRBJ2-3; D possibly corresponds to TRBD1 (6 bases). Germline V CDR1 and CDR2: ENHRY, SYGVKD. The CDR3 covers 15 residues. Trimming took off 5 bases at V and 1 base at J, with 13 bases between the two ends. The CDR3 here is CAISQQGSGTDTQYF. The CDR3 bases are TGTGCCATCAGTCAACAGGGAAGTGGCACAGATACGCAGTATTTT.

This clonotype was observed at least ten times. The chain has TRBV19 and TRBJ2-1, with 7 bases aligning to TRBD1. V dropped 5 bases and J dropped 5; count of bases not matched to a gene: 0. Germline V gives CDR1 LNHDA, CDR2 SQIVND (reference sequence). The CDR3 has 12 amino acids. As DNA, the CDR3 is TGTGCCAGTAGTCAGGGGGACAATGAGCAGTTCTTC. Translated, it gives CASSQGDNEQFF. The full variable domain, with the rest looked up from reference TRBV19 and TRBJ2-1, is DGGITQSPKYLFRKEGQNVTLSCEQNLNHDAMYWYRQDPGQGLRLIYYSQIVNDFQKGDIAEGYSVSREKKESFPLTVTSAQKNPTAFYLCASSQGDNEQFFGPGTRLTVL.

This clonotype was recorded at least ten times. V gene TRBV27 combines with J gene TRBJ2-6; D is undetermined. This CDR3 has 14 residues. CDR1 is MNHEY and CDR2 is SMNVEV in the germline V gene (reference sequence). V was trimmed by 4 bases and J by 3 bases, leaving 7 bases between them. CDR3 loop: CASSYAFGANVLTF. CDR3 nucleotides: TGTGCCAGCAGTTACGCTTTTGGGGCCAACGTCCTGACTTTC.

In this sample, this clonotype turned up many times. The rearrangement joins TRBV11-2 to TRBJ2-1; weak D call: TRBD1 (6 bases). Germline assignment: CDR1 SGHAT and CDR2 FQNNGV. V was shortened by 5 bases and J by 8 bases, with 13 bases between the two germline ends. The CDR3 has 13 residues. For the CDR3, the DNA is TGTGCCAGCAGCAAGACCAGGGGTGATGAGCAGTTCTTC. Translation: CASSKTRGDEQFF. The full variable domain, completed using reference TRBV11-2 and TRBJ2-1, is EAGVAQSPRYKIIEKRQSVAFWCNPISGHATLYWYQQILGQGPKLLIQFQNNGVVDDSQLPKDRFSAERLKGVDSTLKIQPAKLEDSAVYLCASSKTRGDEQFFGPGTRLTVL.

This clonotype was recorded a few times. The rearrangement joins TRBV20-1 to TRBJ2-1; 7 bases agree with TRBD2. Germline trimming cut 5 bases from V and 4 bases from J; bases unmatched to any gene: 5. The germline V gene encodes CDR1 DFQATT and CDR2 SNEGSKA (reference sequence). The CDR3 spans 13 residues. DNA for the CDR3: TGCAGTGCTGCCGAGGGAGGGTACAATGAGCAGTTCTTC. Protein sequence: CSAAEGGYNEQFF.

V is TRBV29-1 and J is TRBJ2-5; no definite D call. The CDR3 runs to 12 residues. Trimming stripped 3 bases from V and 5 bases from J, with 10 bases between. Germline V gives CDR1 SQVTM, CDR2 ANQGSEA. This CDR3 reads CSVDGSYETQYF. The CDR3, as DNA: TGCAGCGTTGACGGCAGCTATGAGACCCAGTACTTC.

This clonotype was counted ten times or more. This rearrangement joins TRBV7-2 to TRBJ2-5; D might be TRBD1 or TRBD2, each matching 5 bases. The V gene lost 3 bases and the J gene lost 0 bases, with 8 bases spanning the gap. The CDR3 extends over 14 amino acids. Germline loops: CDR1 SGHTA, CDR2 FQGNSA. In DNA, the CDR3 is TGTGCCAGCAGCTTTTGGGGGTACCAAGAGACCCAGTACTTC. It encodes CASSFWGYQETQYF.

The chain couples TRBV5-5 to TRBJ2-3; no firm D call. CDR3 length equals 13 residues. V lost 3 bases to trimming and J lost 5 bases, with 10 bases between them. CDR1 SGHKS and CDR2 YYEKEE come from the germline V gene (reference sequence). The CDR3 sequence: CASSWGYGDTQYF. The CDR3, as DNA: TGTGCCAGCAGCTGGGGATACGGAGATACGCAGTATTTT.

The V call is TRBV18, the J call TRBJ1-6; 10 bases map to TRBD1. Per the germline V gene, CDR1 is KGHSH and CDR2 is LQKENI. Trimming at V came to 4 bases and at J to 3 bases, leaving 3 bases not matched to a gene. CDR3 size: 16 residues. DNA for the CDR3: TGTGCCAGCTCACTACGGACAGGGGGCTATAATTCACCCCTCCACTTT. Protein sequence: CASSLRTGGYNSPLHF.

This clonotype has more than one count but fewer than ten. The chain joins TRBV2 to TRBJ2-5; maybe TRBD2 (6 bases). The CDR3 covers 14 residues. V was shortened by 0 bases and J by 4 bases, with 9 bases between the two germline ends. Germline assignment: CDR1 SNHLY and CDR2 FYNNEI. The CDR3 DNA reads as TGTGCCAGCAGTGAAGCTACGGGGGTAGAGACCCAGTACTTC. Translated, it gives CASSEATGVETQYF.

This clonotype turned up a few times. This chain links TRBV19 with TRBJ1-3; D unclear. V dropped 7 bases and J dropped 2 bases, with 9 bases sitting between them. CDR1 is LNHDA, CDR2 SQIVND, per germline (reference sequence). The CDR3 spans 13 residues. The CDR3 sequence: CASIRTAGNTIYF. CDR3 nucleotides: TGTGCCAGTATCCGGACTGCTGGAAACACCATATATTTT.

This clonotype was seen more than once but under ten times. The rearrangement uses TRBV11-3 and TRBJ2-5; D not resolved. This CDR3 region has 13 residues. Germline CDR1 and CDR2: SGHNT and YENEEA. V was trimmed by 3 bases and J by 5 bases, leaving 10 bases between them. As DNA, the CDR3 is TGTGCCAGCAGCTTTTCCCAAATGGAGACCCAGTACTTC. Protein: CASSFSQMETQYF.

This clonotype was found many times. The rearrangement uses TRBV7-2 and TRBJ2-1, with TRBD2 identical over 7 bases. With 2 bases clipped from V and 7 bases from J, the junction kept 5 bases outside the gene matches. The CDR3 has 14 amino acids. In germline, CDR1 is SGHTA, CDR2 FQGNSA. This CDR3 is CASSLNGGGNEQFF. The DNA for the CDR3 is TGTGCCAGCAGCTTAAACGGGGGAGGGAATGAGCAGTTCTTC.

This clonotype appeared a few times. The J gene is TRBJ2-4, the V gene TRBV5-4; 14 nucleotides agree with TRBD2. Germline CDR1 is SGHNT and CDR2 is YYREEE (reference sequence). V dropped 5 bases and J dropped 5; count of bases not matched to a gene: 3. This CDR3 spans 15 amino acids. The CDR3 is CASSSGLAGENIQYF. The CDR3 coding sequence is TGTGCCAGCAGTTCGGGACTAGCGGGAGAAAACATTCAGTACTTC.

This clonotype was picked up a small number of times. V is TRBV20-1 and J is TRBJ2-1; D unclear. This CDR3 comprises 12 residues. Germline V gene lookup returns CDR1 DFQATT and CDR2 SNEGSKA (reference sequence). V dropped 6 bases and J dropped 9 bases, with 15 bases sitting between them. CDR3 in amino acids: CSASTIRVEQFF. The CDR3 DNA reads as TGCAGTGCCAGCACTATTAGGGTTGAGCAGTTCTTC.

This sequence joins TRBV28 and TRBJ1-2; the D is unclear. The germline V and J ends were trimmed by 2 bases and 5 bases, with 6 bases remaining between them. The CDR3 is 12 residues long. The V gene's germline CDR1 is MDHEN and CDR2 SYDVKM. CDR3 DNA: TGTGCCAGCAGTTTAGTGGAATATGGCTACACCTTC. The encoded protein is CASSLVEYGYTF.

The chain carries TRBV5-6 and TRBJ1-3; no reliable D call. The CDR3 loop spans 13 amino acids. The V gene lost 2 bases and the J gene lost 9 bases, with 12 bases spanning the gap. CDR1 and CDR2 from the germline V gene are SGHDT and YYEEEE. The chain's CDR3 is CASSFSVDGTIYF. The CDR3 coding sequence is TGTGCCAGCAGCTTCTCCGTAGACGGCACCATATATTTT.

The CDR3 reads CAISDYRLGFYEQFF. The CDR3 coding sequence is TGTGCCATCAGTGACTACAGGCTGGGATTCTATGAGCAGTTCTTC. The J gene is TRBJ2-1, the V gene TRBV10-3; tentatively, D is TRBD1 (5 bases). Trimming removed 3 bases from V and 8 bases from J, with 17 bases in between. The germline gives CDR1 ENHRY, CDR2 SYGVKD. This CDR3 contains 15 residues.

This clonotype has a count of ten or more. The chain joins TRBV7-2 to TRBJ2-7; 9 bases match TRBD1. The CDR3 is made up of 21 amino acids. V shed 2 bases, J shed 1 base, and the junction held 21 bases outside the gene matches. Per the germline V gene, CDR1 is SGHTA and CDR2 is FQGNSA. The CDR3, as DNA: TGTGCCAGCAGCTTACCCAGTCCCGGGACAGGGATAATGACTTCGTCCTACGAGCAGTACTTC. It encodes CASSLPSPGTGIMTSSYEQYF.

This clonotype came up a few times. V and J are TRBV6-5 and TRBJ2-1, with 8 nucleotides matching TRBD2. Germline assignment: CDR1 MNHEY and CDR2 SVGAGI. This CDR3 comprises 17 residues. V was pared by 6 bases and J by 0 bases, with 10 bases of the junction left unmatched. CDR3 residues: CASRTGGDQGSYNEQFF. In DNA form, the CDR3 reads TGTGCCAGCAGAACCGGGGGGGACCAAGGCTCCTACAATGAGCAGTTCTTC.

The sample holds a few counts of this clonotype. The chain employs TRBV2 and TRBJ1-1; maybe TRBD1 (6 bases). Germline values: CDR1 SNHLY, CDR2 FYNNEI. This CDR3 spans 13 amino acids. V was clipped by 9 bases and J by 6 bases, with 17 bases between them. The CDR3 region is CARLITGIPEAFF. The DNA of the CDR3 is TGTGCCAGGTTAATAACAGGGATCCCTGAAGCTTTCTTT.

CDR3 in DNA: TGCAGCGTTGAGTCAGAAGAATATGAAGCTTTCTTT. Translating gives CSVESEEYEAFF. The genes are TRBV29-1 and TRBJ1-1; D gene uncertain. This CDR3 region has 12 residues. Germline V gives CDR1 SQVTM, CDR2 ANQGSEA. V was cut by 3 bases and J by 7 bases, with 12 bases left in between.

This clonotype has a count of ten or more. The chain uses TRBV7-2 and TRBJ2-4, with 9 bases lining up with TRBD1. The germline V gene encodes CDR1 SGHTA and CDR2 FQGNSA. The CDR3 extends over 14 amino acids. V dropped 5 bases and J dropped 7; count of bases not matched to a gene: 6. The CDR3 coding sequence is TGTGCCAGCAGCCCCGACAGGGGGTGGAACATTCAGTACTTC. Its protein is CASSPDRGWNIQYF.

The V and J genes are TRBV20-1 and TRBJ2-3; D is uncertain. CDR1 is DFQATT, CDR2 SNEGSKA, per germline (reference sequence). The CDR3 contains 11 residues. Trimming took 6 bases from V and 5 from J, leaving 9 bases between them. As DNA, the CDR3 is TGCAGTGCCCGTCCCGTAGATACGCAGTATTTT. This encodes CSARPVDTQYF.

The chain uses TRBV6-1 and TRBJ1-5, with D possibly being TRBD1 (5 bases). Germline CDR1 reads MNHNS; CDR2 reads SASEGT. The CDR3 totals 15 residues. V lost 1 base, J lost 3 bases, and 10 bases lay in between. CDR3 DNA sequence: TGTGCCAGCAGTGAAGACCCAGGGCCCAATCAGCCCCAGCATTTT. Its translation is CASSEDPGPNQPQHF.